These T cell receptor beta chains were read from a single sample in a study of blood T cell repertoires in COVID-19. The data were produced by immunoSEQ multiplex PCR, yet TCRdb's version contains in-frame clones alone and is incomplete. In the table there are 200,000 to 250,000 clones, approximately 86% of which are singletons. The sequenced sample consisted of peripheral blood. The origin of the receptors is a woman in her 50s with COVID-19, enrolled during active disease. Each CDR3 is given with its conserved first and last residue. Fields, in order: D gene, J gene, V gene, CDR3 DNA, CDR3 protein. A D gene is named only where the DNA matches it firmly.

NA,TRBJ1-1,TRBV7-6,TGTGCCAGCAGCTTGGTCCCTCCCTCGGACACATTGAACACTGAAGCTTTCTTT,CASSLVPPSDTLNTEAFF
NA,TRBJ1-6,TRBV15,TGTGCCACCAGCAGAGGAGGTAGTTCACCCCTCCACTTT,CATSRGGSSPLHF
NA,TRBJ2-1,TRBV3-1/TRBV3-2,TGTGCCAGCAGCCAGGATTCGAAGAGGAGTCAAGAGCAGTTCTTC,CASSQDSKRSQEQFF
NA,TRBJ2-2,TRBV27,TGTGCCAGCACCGTTTATACGGGGGGCGCGGGCGGGGAGCTGTTTTTT,CASTVYTGGAGGELFF
NA,TRBJ1-1,TRBV12-5,TGTGCTAGTGGTCCCGCGGGACTTCTAAGCACTGAAGCTTTCTTT,CASGPAGLLSTEAFF
NA,TRBJ1-6,TRBV2,TGTGCCAGCAGGAAAGTTGAGGGAACCTATAATTCACCCCTCCACTTT,CASRKVEGTYNSPLHF
TRBD2,TRBJ2-7,TRBV5-1,TGCGCCAGCAGCTCAGGACTAGCGGGGGATATCTACGAGCAGTACTTC,CASSSGLAGDIYEQYF
TRBD1,TRBJ1-3,TRBV30,TGTGCCTGGAGTGCCCTGAACAGGGGGACTGGAAACACCATATATTTT,CAWSALNRGTGNTIYF
TRBD2,TRBJ2-3,TRBV29-1,TGCAGCGCTGGGGGAGGGGTGGTGGATACGCAGTATTTT,CSAGGGVVDTQYF
NA,TRBJ2-3,TRBV2,TGTGCCAGCAGGATTTCTAGCTCCACAGATACGCAGTATTTT,CASRISSSTDTQYF